These 6 T cell receptor beta chains were sequenced from one sample in a study of Graves' ophthalmopathy and Graves' hyperthyroidism. Amplification of the TCR beta CDR3 regions used RNA transcripts (as template). An opening RT-PCR round employed HTBI primers and preceded a second-round multiplex PCR. From the multiplex PCR reads, TCRdb called clonotypes with MiXCR, one entry per CDR3 protein. The repertoire consists of around 520,000 distinct CDR3 sequences, with 35% to 45% occurring once and the leading ten covering about 4.6%. The sample consisted of peripheral blood or thyroid tissue (not recorded which). The source is an adult man with Graves' hyperthyroidism.

The table lists this clonotype with a few counts. This chain uses TRBV7-8 with TRBJ2-7, with 9 bases that match TRBD1. The DNA end favors TRBJ2-1, so the J call may be wrong. CDR1 is SGHVS, CDR2 FQNEAQ, per germline. The CDR3 runs 14 residues. The CDR3 sequence: CASSLGTGVNEQFF. CDR3 DNA sequence: TGTGCCAGCAGCTTAGGGACAGGGGTCAATGAGCAGTTCTTC.

V usage is TRBV6-5 and J usage is TRBJ1-2; 8 bases align to TRBD1. The CDR3 loop spans 14 amino acids. Germline values: CDR1 MNHEY, CDR2 SVGAGI. Germline trimming cut 6 bases from V and 2 bases from J; bases unmatched to any gene: 5. The CDR3 loop reads CASRFGQGNYGYTF. Here the CDR3 DNA reads TGTGCCAGCAGATTCGGACAGGGAAACTATGGCTACACCTTC.

A word on this clonotype: A junction end diverges from the germline sequence, so it may reflect a read error. This chain joins TRBV5-1 and TRBJ2-5, with 11 bases aligning to TRBD2. Germline CDR1 is SGHRS and CDR2 is YFSETQ. This CDR3 is built from 15 residues. The CDR3 loop is CASSPTSGSAETQYF. The CDR3 DNA sequence: TGTGCCAGCAGCCCCACTAGCGGGAGTGCGGAGACCCAGTACTTC.

This clonotype was recorded at least ten times. The rearrangement links TRBV24-1 to TRBJ1-2; TRBD1 might be the D (6 bases). The V gene's germline CDR1 is KGHDR and CDR2 SFDVKD. The CDR3 has 17 amino acids. V dropped 3 bases and J dropped 8 bases, with 24 bases sitting between them. This CDR3 is CATSDVGKTGHLGGYTF. In nucleotides, the CDR3 is TGTGCCACCAGTGATGTGGGAAAGACAGGTCACCTCGGGGGCTACACCTTC.

This clonotype was recorded at least ten times. The genes are TRBV7-9 and TRBJ1-1, with D possibly matching TRBD1 (6 bases). Between the trimmed V and J ends, which lost 5 bases and 0 bases, there was a span of 16 bases. CDR3 length: 16 residues. In germline, CDR1 is SEHNR, CDR2 FQNEAQ (reference sequence). The CDR3 loop is CASSPYRVRVNTEAFF. The CDR3 DNA reads as TGTGCCAGCAGCCCCTACAGGGTACGGGTGAACACTGAAGCTTTCTTT. The entire variable domain, with the rest obtained from reference TRBV7-9 and TRBJ1-1, is as follows: DTGVSQNPRHKITKRGQNVTFRCDPISEHNRLYWYRQTLGQGPEFLTYFQNEAQLEKSRLLSDRFSAERPKGSFSTLEIQRTEQGDSAMYLCASSPYRVRVNTEAFFGQGTRLTVV.

The chain couples TRBV29-1 to TRBJ2-7; 11 nucleotides line up with TRBD2. This CDR3 spans 13 amino acids. Germline trimming cut 7 bases from V and 4 bases from J; bases unmatched to any gene: 6. CDR1 and CDR2 from the germline V gene are SQVTM and ANQGSEA. CDR3 coding DNA: TGCAGCGCCCCTAGCGGGGGGAATTACGAGCAGTACTTC. This translates into CSAPSGGNYEQYF.